These T cell receptor beta chains were read from a single sample in a study of blood T cell repertoires in COVID-19. Data came from immunoSEQ multiplex PCR; TCRdb stores just in-frame clones and leaves some out. This table holds about 100,000 clones, 86% found once. Sequencing input: peripheral blood. Receptors were obtained from a woman in her fifties or sixties in a cohort sampled during active or convalescent COVID-19. CDR3s include the opening cysteine and the closing phenylalanine or tryptophan. A D gene is named only where the DNA matches it firmly. Clone size appears in some rows only: once, few, many, or a class for an expanded clone.

clone_size	v_call	j_call	d_call	cdr3_aa	cdr3_nt
few	TRBV7-9	TRBJ1-2	NA	CASSLGQEGGYTF	TGTGCCAGCAGCTTAGGTCAGGAGGGTGGCTACACCTTC
NA	TRBV19	TRBJ1-1	NA	CASSIQGTSTEAFF	TGTGCCAGTAGTATCCAGGGCACCAGCACTGAAGCTTTCTTT
NA	TRBV6-1	TRBJ2-7	NA	CASSESVSYEQYF	TGTGCCAGCAGTGAATCTGTATCCTACGAGCAGTACTTC
few	TRBV6-5	TRBJ2-1	NA	CASSYTGDHNEQFF	TGTGCCAGCAGTTACACGGGGGACCACAATGAGCAGTTCTTC
NA	TRBV5-1	TRBJ2-3	NA	CASSLTTSLTDTQYF	TGCGCCAGCAGCTTGACAACGTCCCTCACAGATACGCAGTATTTT
NA	TRBV2	TRBJ1-5	NA	CASSEGRTTQPQHF	TGTGCCAGCAGTGAAGGACGGACTACTCAGCCCCAGCATTTT
NA	TRBV6-4	TRBJ1-5	NA	CASSVRSNQPQHF	TGTGCCAGCAGTGTCAGGAGCAATCAGCCCCAGCATTTT
NA	TRBV9	TRBJ2-5	TRBD1	CASSGTGRETQYF	TGTGCCAGCAGCGGGACAGGGAGGGAGACCCAGTACTTC
NA	TRBV7-3	TRBJ1-1	TRBD1	CASSPGQAEAFF	TGTGCCAGCAGCCCTGGACAGGCTGAAGCTTTCTTT
NA	TRBV12-5	TRBJ2-2	TRBD2	CASGPGTSARAGELFF	TGTGCTAGTGGGCCTGGGACTAGCGCGCGCGCCGGGGAGCTGTTTTTT
NA	TRBV9	TRBJ2-1	TRBD1	CASSVASLGTGGGNEQFF	TGTGCCAGCAGCGTAGCTTCCCTCGGGACAGGGGGGGGCAATGAGCAGTTCTTC
NA	TRBV4-1	TRBJ1-4	NA	CASSSRGLYEKLFF	TGCGCCAGCAGTTCCAGGGGTCTATATGAAAAACTGTTTTTT
NA	TRBV6-5	TRBJ2-7	TRBD2	CASSKEAGGSYEQYF	TGTGCCAGCTCAAAGGAAGCGGGGGGGTCCTACGAGCAGTACTTC
NA	TRBV6-4	TRBJ2-3	NA	CASSDPLGSLLVDTQYF	TGTGCCAGCAGTGACCCGTTGGGGAGTCTCCTAGTAGATACGCAGTATTTT
NA	TRBV28	TRBJ1-5	NA	CASTTQGRPQHF	TGTGCCAGCACCACCCAGGGGAGGCCCCAGCATTTT
few	TRBV19	TRBJ1-1	TRBD1	CASIGEQGATEAFF	TGTGCCAGTATTGGGGAACAGGGGGCCACTGAAGCTTTCTTT
NA	TRBV11-2	TRBJ2-3	TRBD1	CASSLDMRGQDTQYF	TGTGCCAGCAGCTTAGATATGAGGGGGCAAGATACGCAGTATTTT
NA	TRBV3-1/TRBV3-2	TRBJ2-1	NA	CASSYASSYNEQFF	TGTGCCAGCAGCTACGCGAGCTCCTACAATGAGCAGTTCTTC
NA	TRBV30	TRBJ1-5	TRBD1	CAWNPQGARNQPQHF	TGTGCCTGGAATCCGCAGGGGGCGCGTAATCAGCCCCAGCATTTT
once	TRBV3-1/TRBV3-2	TRBJ2-5	NA	CASSLGGTETQYF	TGTGCCAGCAGCCTTGGGGGGACGGAGACCCAGTACTTC
NA	TRBV5-1	TRBJ2-3	TRBD2	CASSFIAGDTDTQYF	TGCGCCAGCAGCTTCATAGCGGGGGACACAGATACGCAGTATTTT
NA	TRBV29-1	TRBJ2-5	TRBD1	CSVRRGRETQYF	TGCAGCGTTCGCAGGGGGCGAGAGACCCAGTACTTC
NA	TRBV18	TRBJ1-3	TRBD1	CASSPLQGAMSGNTIYF	TGTGCCAGCTCACCACTGCAGGGGGCAATGTCTGGAAACACCATATATTTT
NA	TRBV11-2	TRBJ1-2	NA	CASSSVRGRDGYTF	TGTGCCAGCAGCTCGGTCAGGGGAAGGGATGGCTACACCTTC
NA	TRBV3-1/TRBV3-2	TRBJ2-1	TRBD2	CASSQSGVAYNEQFF	TGTGCCAGCAGCCAAAGCGGGGTAGCCTACAATGAGCAGTTCTTC
NA	TRBV28	TRBJ1-6	NA	CASSLTYNSPLHF	TGTGCCAGCAGTTTAACTTATAATTCACCCCTCCACTTT
few	TRBV6-6	TRBJ2-5	NA	CASSADSSQETQYF	TGTGCCAGCAGTGCTGACTCAAGCCAAGAGACCCAGTACTTC
NA	TRBV7-9	TRBJ1-2	TRBD1	CASSSPDRAHYGYTF	TGTGCCAGCAGCTCCCCGGACAGGGCACACTATGGCTACACCTTC
NA	TRBV19	TRBJ2-1	TRBD2	CASSISGGRYNEQFF	TGTGCCAGTAGTATTAGCGGGGGCCGCTACAATGAGCAGTTCTTC
NA	TRBV5-5	TRBJ1-4	NA	CASSLVRGITLEELFF	TGTGCCAGCAGCTTGGTGCGGGGAATAACATTGGAGGAACTGTTTTTT
NA	TRBV9	TRBJ1-1	NA	CASSGGGRNTEAFF	TGTGCCAGCAGCGGAGGTGGGAGGAACACTGAAGCTTTCTTT
NA	TRBV6-5	TRBJ1-2	TRBD1	CASSQRVGQGYGYTF	TGTGCCAGCAGTCAGCGCGTTGGACAGGGCTATGGCTACACCTTC
NA	TRBV28	TRBJ1-1	TRBD1	CASSQTAGGMAEAFF	TGTGCCAGCAGCCAGACCGCAGGGGGAATGGCTGAAGCTTTCTTT